Presented here are 10 T cell receptor beta chains from one specimen sequenced in a study of cytomegalovirus exposure and HLA in healthy donors. PCR was performed using 60 Vbeta and 13 Jbeta primers. Profiling relied on immunoSEQ multiplex PCR, and the TCRdb table lists in-frame clones only, not all of them. The table shows approximately 190,000 clones, with roughly 82% occurring only once. The material sequenced was PBMCs. Source of these receptors: a woman in her fifties or sixties in good health and CMV-seropositive.

The J gene is TRBJ2-1, the V gene TRBV2, with 9 bases that match TRBD1. V lost 4 bases, J lost 6 bases, and 7 bases stayed unmatched. The CDR3 has 15 residues. Germline V gives CDR1 SNHLY, CDR2 FYNNEI. The CDR3 sequence is CASSGGGQGINEQFF. The DNA of the CDR3 is TGTGCCAGCAGTGGTGGGGGACAGGGTATCAATGAGCAGTTCTTC.

Here the CDR3 DNA reads TGTGCCAGCTCACCGCAGGGGGCTGGGGCCAACGTCCTGACTTTC. Protein: CASSPQGAGANVLTF. This sequence joins TRBV18 and TRBJ2-6; 7 nucleotides line up with TRBD1. The trim removed 3 bases at V and 2 bases at J, leaving 1 base unmatched. The CDR3 runs to 15 residues. The V gene's germline CDR1 is KGHSH and CDR2 LQKENI.

The chain uses TRBV4-2 and TRBJ2-5; TRBD1 agrees at 7 bases. The germline V gene has CDR1 LGHNA and CDR2 YNFKEQ. The CDR3 consists of 18 residues. V gave up 0 bases and J gave up 2 bases; unmatched junction bases: 12. The CDR3 region is CASSQEGWTGWGQETQYF. DNA for the CDR3: TGTGCCAGCAGCCAAGAGGGGTGGACAGGATGGGGACAAGAGACCCAGTACTTC.

The chain carries TRBV6-6 and TRBJ1-2, with D possibly being TRBD1 (6 bases). This CDR3 has 13 residues. Germline CDR1 reads MNHNY; CDR2 reads SVGAGI (reference sequence). V was cut by 7 bases and J by 5 bases, with 14 bases left in between. CDR3 protein: CASTLGQSYGYTF. The DNA of the CDR3 is TGTGCCAGCACTCTCGGACAGTCTTATGGCTACACCTTC.

This chain links TRBV6-4 with TRBJ2-7; 9 nucleotides match TRBD2. This CDR3 region has 15 residues. V gave up 3 bases and J gave up 0 bases; unmatched junction bases: 3. CDR1 is MRHNA, CDR2 SNTAGT, per germline. As DNA, the CDR3 is TGTGCCAGCAGTGAGCTAGCGGGGTTCTCCTACGAGCAGTACTTC. This encodes CASSELAGFSYEQYF.

This rearrangement joins TRBV11-2 to TRBJ1-4, with D possibly matching TRBD1 (6 bases). Trimming removed 0 bases from V and 8 bases from J, with 19 bases in between. Germline CDR1 is SGHAT and CDR2 is FQNNGV. This CDR3 spans 17 amino acids. The DNA for the CDR3 is TGTGCCAGCAGCTTAGATAATGGGGGGGGCGCGAGGGAAAAACTGTTTTTT. Its protein product is CASSLDNGGGAREKLFF.

V usage is TRBV9 and J usage is TRBJ1-4; maybe TRBD1 (5 bases). This CDR3 spans 15 amino acids. V was pared by 1 base and J by 2 bases, with 9 bases between. Germline assignment: CDR1 SGDLS and CDR2 YYNGEE. CDR3 residues: CASSVRGGTNEKLFF. The CDR3, as DNA: TGTGCCAGCAGCGTACGCGGGGGGACTAATGAAAAACTGTTTTTT.

The V and J genes are TRBV6-5 and TRBJ2-7, with 10 bases fitting TRBD1. CDR1 is MNHEY, CDR2 SVGAGI, per germline. V dropped 2 bases and J dropped 3; count of bases not matched to a gene: 1. The CDR3 is made up of 14 amino acids. The CDR3 bases are TGTGCCAGCAGTTACGGGACAGGGGACTACGAGCAGTACTTC. Its protein is CASSYGTGDYEQYF.

The chain has TRBV6-6 and TRBJ2-7; 8 bases are a match to TRBD2. V dropped 10 bases and J dropped 4; count of bases not matched to a gene: 12. The germline gives CDR1 MNHNY, CDR2 SVGAGI (reference sequence). The CDR3 is 14 amino acids. CDR3 DNA sequence: TGTGCCATCAGATCCGGGGGGGGCCTATACGAGCAGTACTTC. This codes for CAIRSGGGLYEQYF.

The chain combines TRBV7-8 with TRBJ2-1, with 9 bases aligning to TRBD1. The germline CDR1 and CDR2 sequences are SGHVS and FQNEAQ. J lost 6 bases, V lost 7 bases, and 19 bases had no gene match. CDR3 length: 18 residues. Here the CDR3 DNA reads TGTGCCAGCAACAAATTTCGTCAAACAGGGGGCGCTGGCAATGAGCAGTTCTTC. Amino acid sequence: CASNKFRQTGGAGNEQFF.